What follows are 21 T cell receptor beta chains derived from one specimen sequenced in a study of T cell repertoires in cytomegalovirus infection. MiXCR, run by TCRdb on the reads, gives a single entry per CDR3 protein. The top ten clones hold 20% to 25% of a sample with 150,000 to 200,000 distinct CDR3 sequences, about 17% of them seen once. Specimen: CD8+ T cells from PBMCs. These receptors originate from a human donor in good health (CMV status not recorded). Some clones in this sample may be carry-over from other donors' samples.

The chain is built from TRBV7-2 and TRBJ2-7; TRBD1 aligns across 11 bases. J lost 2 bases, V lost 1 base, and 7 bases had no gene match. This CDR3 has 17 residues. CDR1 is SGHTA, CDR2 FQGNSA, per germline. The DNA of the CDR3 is TGTGCCAGCAGCTTAGTTGGACCGGGACAGGGGGCCTACGAGCAGTACTTC. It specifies CASSLVGPGQGAYEQYF.

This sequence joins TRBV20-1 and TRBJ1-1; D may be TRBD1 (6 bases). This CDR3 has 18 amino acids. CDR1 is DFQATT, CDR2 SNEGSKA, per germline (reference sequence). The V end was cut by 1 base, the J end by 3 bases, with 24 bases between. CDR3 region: CSARGFGGGLLLDTEAFF. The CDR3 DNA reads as TGCAGTGCTAGAGGTTTTGGGGGGGGGCTCCTACTCGACACTGAAGCTTTCTTT.

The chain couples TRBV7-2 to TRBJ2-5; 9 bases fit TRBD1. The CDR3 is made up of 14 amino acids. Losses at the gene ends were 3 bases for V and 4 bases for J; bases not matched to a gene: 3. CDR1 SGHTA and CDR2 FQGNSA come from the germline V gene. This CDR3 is CASSFGTGRETQYF. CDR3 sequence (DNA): TGTGCCAGCAGCTTCGGGACAGGGAGAGAGACCCAGTACTTC.

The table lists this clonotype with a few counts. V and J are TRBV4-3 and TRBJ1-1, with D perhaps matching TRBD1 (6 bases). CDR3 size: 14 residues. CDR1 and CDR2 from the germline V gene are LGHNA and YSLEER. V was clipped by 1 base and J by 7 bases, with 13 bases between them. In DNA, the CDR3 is TGCGCCAGCAGCCAAGGAACAGGGCTAGATGAAGCTTTCTTT. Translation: CASSQGTGLDEAFF.

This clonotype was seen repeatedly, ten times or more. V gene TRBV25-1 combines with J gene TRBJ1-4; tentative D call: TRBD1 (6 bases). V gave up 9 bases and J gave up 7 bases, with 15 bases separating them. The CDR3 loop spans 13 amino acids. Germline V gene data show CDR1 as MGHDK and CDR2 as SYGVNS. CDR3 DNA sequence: TGTGCCAGTACACAGGGAATGGGTGAAAAACTGTTTTTT. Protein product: CASTQGMGEKLFF. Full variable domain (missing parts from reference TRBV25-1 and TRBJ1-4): EADIYQTPRYLVIGTGKKITLECSQTMGHDKMYWYQQDPGMELHLIHYSYGVNSTEKGDLSSESTVSRIRTEHFPLTLESARPSHTSQYLCASTQGMGEKLFFGSGTQLSVL.

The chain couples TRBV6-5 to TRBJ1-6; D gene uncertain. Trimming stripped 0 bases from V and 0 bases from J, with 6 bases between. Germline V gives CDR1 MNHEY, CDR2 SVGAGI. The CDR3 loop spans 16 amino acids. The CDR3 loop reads CASSYSEGSYNSPLHF. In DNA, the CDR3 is TGTGCCAGCAGTTACTCTGAGGGCTCCTATAATTCACCCCTCCACTTT.

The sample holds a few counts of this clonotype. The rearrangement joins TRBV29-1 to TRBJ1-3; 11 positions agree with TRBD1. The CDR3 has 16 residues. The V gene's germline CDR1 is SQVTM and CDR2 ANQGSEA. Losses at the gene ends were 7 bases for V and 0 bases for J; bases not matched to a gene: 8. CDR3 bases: TGCAGCGCCGGGGACAGGGGGACGCGCTCTGGAAACACCATATATTTT. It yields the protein CSAGDRGTRSGNTIYF.

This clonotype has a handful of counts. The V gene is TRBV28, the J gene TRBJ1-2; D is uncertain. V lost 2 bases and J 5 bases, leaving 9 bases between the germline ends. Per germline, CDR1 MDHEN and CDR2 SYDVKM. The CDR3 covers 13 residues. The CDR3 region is CASSLAVWYGYTF. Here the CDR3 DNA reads TGTGCCAGCAGTTTAGCAGTTTGGTATGGCTACACCTTC.

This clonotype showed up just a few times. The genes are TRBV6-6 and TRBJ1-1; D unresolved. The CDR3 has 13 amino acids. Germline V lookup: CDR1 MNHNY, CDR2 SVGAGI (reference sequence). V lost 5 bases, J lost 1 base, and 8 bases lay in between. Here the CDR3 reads CASSVPANTEAFF. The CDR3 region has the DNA TGTGCCAGCAGTGTTCCAGCGAACACTGAAGCTTTCTTT.

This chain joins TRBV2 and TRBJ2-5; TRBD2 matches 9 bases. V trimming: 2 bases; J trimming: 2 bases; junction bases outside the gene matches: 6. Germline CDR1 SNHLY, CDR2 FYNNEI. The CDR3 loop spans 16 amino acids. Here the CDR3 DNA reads TGTGCCAGCAGTGAATTGTCTAGCGGGGAACAAGAGACCCAGTACTTC. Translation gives CASSELSSGEQETQYF.

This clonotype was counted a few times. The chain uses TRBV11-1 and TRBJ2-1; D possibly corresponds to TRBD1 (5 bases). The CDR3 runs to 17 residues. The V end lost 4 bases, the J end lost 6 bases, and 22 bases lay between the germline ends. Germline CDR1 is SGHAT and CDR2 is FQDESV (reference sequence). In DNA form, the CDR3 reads TGTGCCAGCAGCTCCGCATGGGGCGGCCTAACTCCCAATGAGCAGTTCTTC. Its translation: CASSSAWGGLTPNEQFF.

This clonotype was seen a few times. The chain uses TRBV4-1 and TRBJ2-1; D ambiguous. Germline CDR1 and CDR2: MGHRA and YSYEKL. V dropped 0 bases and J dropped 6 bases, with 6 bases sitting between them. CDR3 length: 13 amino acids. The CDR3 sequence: CASSQDLRNEQFF. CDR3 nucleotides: TGCGCCAGCAGCCAAGATCTACGCAATGAGCAGTTCTTC.

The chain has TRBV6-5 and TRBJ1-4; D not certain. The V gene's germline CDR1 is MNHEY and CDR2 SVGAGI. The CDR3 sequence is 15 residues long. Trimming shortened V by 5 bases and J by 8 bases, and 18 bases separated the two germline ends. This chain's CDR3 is CASSPRTGPGEKLFF. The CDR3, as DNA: TGTGCCAGCAGTCCACGGACGGGCCCGGGGGAAAAACTGTTTTTT.

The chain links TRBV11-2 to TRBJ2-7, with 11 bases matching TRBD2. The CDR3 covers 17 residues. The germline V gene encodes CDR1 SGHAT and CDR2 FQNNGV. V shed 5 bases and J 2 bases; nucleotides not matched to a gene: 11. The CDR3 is CASSTWVAGGPTYEQYF. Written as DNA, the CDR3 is TGTGCCAGCAGCACCTGGGTAGCGGGGGGGCCTACCTACGAGCAGTACTTC.

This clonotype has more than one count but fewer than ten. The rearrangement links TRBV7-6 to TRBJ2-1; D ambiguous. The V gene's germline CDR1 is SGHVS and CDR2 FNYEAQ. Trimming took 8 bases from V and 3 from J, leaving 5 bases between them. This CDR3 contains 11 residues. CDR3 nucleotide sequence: TGTGCCAGCGGGAACTACAATGAGCAGTTCTTC. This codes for CASGNYNEQFF.

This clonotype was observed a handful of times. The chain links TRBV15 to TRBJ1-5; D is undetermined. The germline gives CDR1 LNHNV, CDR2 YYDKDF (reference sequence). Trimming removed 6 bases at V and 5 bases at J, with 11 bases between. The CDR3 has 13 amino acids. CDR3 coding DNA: TGTGCCACCAGACTGAACGTGGATCAGCCCCAGCATTTT. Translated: CATRLNVDQPQHF.

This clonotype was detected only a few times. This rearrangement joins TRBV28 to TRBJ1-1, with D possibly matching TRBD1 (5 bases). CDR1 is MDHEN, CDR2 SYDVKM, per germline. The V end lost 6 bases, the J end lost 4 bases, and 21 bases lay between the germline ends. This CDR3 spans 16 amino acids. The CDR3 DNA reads TGTGCCAGCAGCCCCCCAGGGACTTCTCTTACCACTGAAGCTTTCTTT. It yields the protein CASSPPGTSLTTEAFF.

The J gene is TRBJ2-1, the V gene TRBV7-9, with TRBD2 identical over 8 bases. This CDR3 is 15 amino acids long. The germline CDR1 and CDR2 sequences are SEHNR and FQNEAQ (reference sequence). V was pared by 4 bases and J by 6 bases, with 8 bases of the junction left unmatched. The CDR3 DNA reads TGTGCCAGCAGCTCCCAGCGGGGGACCCGCAATGAGCAGTTCTTC. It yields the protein CASSSQRGTRNEQFF.

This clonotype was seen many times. The chain's CDR3 is CASSLIHGTGDSPLHF. The CDR3 DNA is TGTGCCAGCAGCTTAATCCATGGGACAGGGGATTCACCCCTCCACTTT. The chain joins TRBV7-2 to TRBJ1-6; 10 nucleotides align to TRBD1. Germline loops: CDR1 SGHTA, CDR2 FQGNSA. This CDR3 has 16 amino acids. Unmatched junction bases numbered 6, after V lost 2 bases and J lost 8 bases.

The CDR3 protein is CASSQDASGGYGYTF. The CDR3 DNA sequence: TGTGCCAGCAGCCAAGATGCGTCAGGGGGCTATGGCTACACCTTC. The rearrangement uses TRBV14 and TRBJ1-2, with TRBD1 matching over 7 bases. The length of the CDR3 is 15 residues. Germline V gene data show CDR1 as SGHDN and CDR2 as FVKESK. Trimming cost V 0 bases and J 4 bases; bases outside gene matches: 5.

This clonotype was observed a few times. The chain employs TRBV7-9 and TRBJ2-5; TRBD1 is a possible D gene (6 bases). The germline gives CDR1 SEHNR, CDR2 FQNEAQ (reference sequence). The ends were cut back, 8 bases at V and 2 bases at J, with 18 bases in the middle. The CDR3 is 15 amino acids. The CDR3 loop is CASCREGGSQETQYF. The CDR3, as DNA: TGTGCCAGCTGCCGCGAAGGGGGTAGTCAAGAGACCCAGTACTTC. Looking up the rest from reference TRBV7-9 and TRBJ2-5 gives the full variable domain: DTGVSQNPRHKITKRGQNVTFRCDPISEHNRLYWYRQTLGQGPEFLTYFQNEAQLEKSRLLSDRFSAERPKGSFSTLEIQRTEQGDSAMYLCASCREGGSQETQYFGPGTRLLVL.